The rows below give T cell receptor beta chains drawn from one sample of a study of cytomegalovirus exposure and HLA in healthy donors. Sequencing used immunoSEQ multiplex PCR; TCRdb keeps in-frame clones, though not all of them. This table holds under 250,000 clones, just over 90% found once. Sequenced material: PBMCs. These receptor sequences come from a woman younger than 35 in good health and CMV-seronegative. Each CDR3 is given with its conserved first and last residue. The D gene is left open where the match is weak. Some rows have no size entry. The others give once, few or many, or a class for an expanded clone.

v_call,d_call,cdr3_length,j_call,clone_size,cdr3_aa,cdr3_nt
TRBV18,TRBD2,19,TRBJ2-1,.,CASSPVLAGVSSSYNEQFF,TGTGCCAGCTCACCGGTTCTAGCGGGAGTATCGAGCTCCTACAATGAGCAGTTCTTC
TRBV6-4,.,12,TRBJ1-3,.,CASRDLAGAPHF,TGTGCCAGCAGGGACCTAGCCGGAGCCCCGCATTTT
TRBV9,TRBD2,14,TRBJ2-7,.,CASSSGLATHEQYF,TGTGCCAGCAGCTCAGGACTAGCGACCCACGAGCAGTACTTC
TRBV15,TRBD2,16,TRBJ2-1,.,CATSNTLAGGTNEQFF,TGTGCCACCAGCAACACATTAGCGGGAGGGACTAATGAGCAGTTCTTC
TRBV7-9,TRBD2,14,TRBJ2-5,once,CASSNPGGRETQYF,TGTGCCAGCAGCAATCCGGGGGGGAGAGAGACCCAGTACTTC
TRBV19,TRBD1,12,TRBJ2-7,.,CAPRDRDYEQYF,TGTGCCCCCCGGGACAGGGACTACGAGCAGTACTTC
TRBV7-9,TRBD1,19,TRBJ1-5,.,CASSLGVKGTGEGNQPQHF,TGTGCCAGCAGCTTAGGCGTCAAGGGAACAGGGGAGGGCAATCAGCCCCAGCATTTT
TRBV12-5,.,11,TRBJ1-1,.,CASSMNTEAFF,TGTGCTAGTAGCATGAACACTGAAGCTTTCTTT
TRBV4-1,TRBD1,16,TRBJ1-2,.,CASSQDLGQGNYGYTF,TGCGCCAGCAGCCAAGATCTCGGACAGGGGAACTATGGCTACACCTTC
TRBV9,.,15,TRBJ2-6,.,CASSVAGTGANVLTF,TGTGCCAGCAGCGTAGCAGGGACTGGGGCCAACGTCCTGACTTTC
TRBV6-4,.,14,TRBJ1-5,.,CASSTESNNQPQHF,TGTGCCAGCAGCACCGAGAGTAACAATCAGCCCCAGCATTTT
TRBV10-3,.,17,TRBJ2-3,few,CAISDPLALTKADTQYF,TGTGCCATCAGTGACCCCCTAGCGCTCACCAAGGCAGATACGCAGTATTTT
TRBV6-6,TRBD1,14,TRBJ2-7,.,CASSYGTGGYEQYF,TGTGCCAGCAGTTATGGGACAGGGGGCTACGAGCAGTACTTC